A selection of T cell receptor beta chains follows, all from one sample in a study of blood T cell repertoires in COVID-19. Clones were sequenced by immunoSEQ multiplex PCR, and TCRdb holds only the in-frame ones, with some missing. Among around 130,000 clones listed, roughly 80% were seen once. Sequencing used peripheral blood. These receptors came from a woman aged 60-75 years with acute or convalescent COVID-19. Both conserved end residues are trimmed from each CDR3. The order of the fields is D gene, J gene, V gene, CDR3 protein. A D gene is named only where the DNA matches it firmly.

TRBD1 | TRBJ1-2 | TRBV29-1 | SVWTGNYGYT
- | TRBJ1-1 | TRBV5-1 | ASSLGEQYTEAF
- | TRBJ1-6 | TRBV30 | AWSSFDGDPLH
- | TRBJ1-6 | TRBV5-6 | ASSFPGQNSPLH
- | TRBJ1-2 | TRBV12-3/TRBV12-4 | ASSQDSNYGYT
- | TRBJ1-2 | TRBV7-9 | ASSLFIRGRGGYT
TRBD1 | TRBJ1-4 | TRBV19 | ASTPTGVTEKLF
TRBD1 | TRBJ2-2 | TRBV2 | ASDNRDRGAGELF
- | TRBJ2-1 | TRBV7-3 | ASSPTPGVYNEQF
- | TRBJ1-5 | TRBV10-3 | AISEDTGTQH
TRBD1 | TRBJ1-5 | TRBV19 | ASSDRGRSNQPQH
- | TRBJ2-2 | TRBV5-4 | ASSLAGVTGELF
- | TRBJ1-1 | TRBV29-1 | SVVGGLDTEAF
- | TRBJ1-2 | TRBV11-2 | ASSLWDTISTNYGYT
TRBD1 | TRBJ1-1 | TRBV12-3/TRBV12-4 | ASRDRANTEAF
- | TRBJ2-5 | TRBV10-2 | ASSETRMETQY
- | TRBJ1-2 | TRBV5-6 | ASSLLGQAYGYT
TRBD1 | TRBJ1-2 | TRBV3-1/TRBV3-2 | ASSPLDRGLSLNYGYT
- | TRBJ1-2 | TRBV19 | ASSIVVVGNGYT
- | TRBJ2-1 | TRBV7-9 | ASSSRVGLYNEQF
- | TRBJ1-2 | TRBV27 | ASSLTIFGGYT
TRBD1 | TRBJ1-1 | TRBV5-1 | ASSPWDRGTEAF
- | TRBJ1-5 | TRBV5-1 | ASSLVAGSEQPQH
- | TRBJ2-2 | TRBV3-1/TRBV3-2 | ATRRRGRGRTPSANTGELF